Below, 13 T cell receptor beta chains from the same sample are listed, as sequenced in a study of blood T cell repertoires in COVID-19 (dated by TCRdb to 2020 to 2022). Library preparation used the immunoSEQ multiplex PCR assay. TCRdb limited this immuneACCESS table to in-frame rearrangements with V and J called. A share of clones is missing; checked studies link under half to unresolved V genes, and the rest is unexplained. This sample comprises tens of thousands of clones, roughly 90% of them detected only once. Roughly 5.3% of the sample is taken by the ten largest. Sequenced input: peripheral blood. The receptors shown here come from a man aged 80 or over in a cohort sampled during active COVID-19.

This chain joins TRBV27 and TRBJ2-1; a weak D match, TRBD1 (7 bases). Germline lookup yields CDR1 MNHEY and CDR2 SMNVEV (reference sequence). CDR3 length: 16 amino acids. V lost 3 bases and J 3 bases, leaving 15 bases between the germline ends. In DNA, the CDR3 is TGTGCCAGCAGTTTCCGCAGGGGGGCGAACTACAATGAGCAGTTCTTC. Translating it yields CASSFRRGANYNEQFF.

V gene TRBV29-1 combines with J gene TRBJ1-2, with 7 bases matching TRBD1. The germline gives CDR1 SQVTM, CDR2 ANQGSEA. Trimming at V came to 4 bases and at J to 3 bases, leaving 11 bases not matched to a gene. CDR3 size: 15 residues. CDR3 sequence reads: CSVGGGQIFYYGYTF. CDR3 sequence (DNA): TGCAGCGTTGGAGGGGGACAGATTTTTTACTATGGCTACACCTTC. The full variable domain, in which reference TRBV29-1 and TRBJ1-2 provide the parts outside the CDR3, is SAVISQKPSRDICQRGTSLTIQCQVDSQVTMMFWYRQQPGQSLTLIATANQGSEATYESGFVIDKFPISRPNLTFSTLTVSNMSPEDSSIYLCSVGGGQIFYYGYTFGSGTRLTVV.

The chain recombines TRBV19 with TRBJ1-5; D is possibly TRBD1 (6 bases). CDR3 length: 17 residues. V lost 3 bases, J lost 1 base, and 16 bases lay in between. Germline V gene sequence: CDR1 LNHDA, CDR2 SQIVND (reference sequence). CDR3 bases: TGTGCCAGTAGTATTCAGAGGAGCAGGGGAAGCAATCAGCCCCAGCATTTT. It translates to CASSIQRSRGSNQPQHF.

The rearrangement joins TRBV20-1 to TRBJ2-5, with unresolved D. This CDR3 is built from 11 residues. The V end was cut by 7 bases, the J end by 5 bases, with 11 bases between. The germline CDR1 and CDR2 sequences are DFQATT and SNEGSKA (reference sequence). The CDR3 reads CSGSASETQYF. CDR3 DNA sequence: TGCAGTGGGAGCGCTAGTGAGACCCAGTACTTC.

The genes are TRBV29-1 and TRBJ1-1; 10 bases fit TRBD1. CDR1 and CDR2 (germline): SQVTM, ANQGSEA. This CDR3 has 14 residues. The J segment lost 4 bases and the V segment lost 5 bases, leaving 7 bases of the junction unmatched. As DNA, the CDR3 is TGCAGCGTTAGGGGGGACAGGGGCGGCACTGAAGCTTTCTTT. This encodes CSVRGDRGGTEAFF.

The rearrangement links TRBV5-4 to TRBJ1-4, with TRBD1 identical over 9 bases. This CDR3 has 17 amino acids. Trimming removed 4 bases from V and 7 bases from J; junction bases left unmatched: 14. CDR1 is SGHNT, CDR2 YYREEE, per germline (reference sequence). CDR3 in amino acids: CASSRASSGTGIEKLFF. Here the CDR3 DNA reads TGTGCCAGCAGCCGGGCTAGTTCTGGGACAGGGATTGAAAAACTGTTTTTT.

The chain joins TRBV6-1 to TRBJ1-2; unclear D gene. CDR3 size: 13 residues. The V end was cut by 3 bases, the J end by 4 bases, with 9 bases between. The germline V gene encodes CDR1 MNHNS and CDR2 SASEGT. CDR3 sequence: CASSELGSYGYTF. CDR3 DNA: TGTGCCAGCAGTGAGTTGGGGAGCTATGGCTACACCTTC.

The chain is built from TRBV30 and TRBJ2-7; D might be TRBD1 (5 bases). Looked up from germline, CDR1 is GTSNPN and CDR2 is SVGIG (reference sequence). Trimming removed 0 bases from V and 4 bases from J, with 7 bases in between. The CDR3 length is 12 residues. The CDR3 bases are TGTGCCTGGAGTGTAGGACATTACGAGCAGTACTTC. This translates into CAWSVGHYEQYF.

V gene TRBV2 combines with J gene TRBJ2-5, with D perhaps matching TRBD1 (5 bases). The CDR3 has 15 amino acids. V was trimmed by 1 base and J by 6 bases, leaving 15 bases between them. Germline loops: CDR1 SNHLY, CDR2 FYNNEI. The CDR3 nucleotides read TGTGCCAGCAGTGAAGAGGGCAGGGCTTCGAAGACCCAGTACTTC. Protein: CASSEEGRASKTQYF.

This clone was recorded a few times. This sequence joins TRBV7-2 and TRBJ2-1; a possible D gene is TRBD2 (6 bases). There are 14 residues in the CDR3. With 6 bases removed from V and 10 bases from J, the gap between germline ends came to 19 bases. Germline V gene data show CDR1 as SGHTA and CDR2 as FQGNSA. CDR3 loop: CASRLGTLQGEQFF. CDR3 in DNA: TGTGCCAGCAGGTTGGGGACTCTCCAAGGGGAGCAGTTCTTC.

This chain links TRBV6-6 with TRBJ2-7; possibly TRBD1 for D (7 bases). The V end lost 8 bases, the J end lost 0 bases, and 14 bases lay between the germline ends. The germline CDR1 and CDR2 sequences are MNHNY and SVGAGI (reference sequence). The CDR3 totals 14 residues. Written as DNA, the CDR3 is TGTGCCAGCGCACACAGGGGACTCTCCTACGAGCAGTACTTC. Amino acid sequence: CASAHRGLSYEQYF.

This clone was counted a single time. V gene TRBV19 combines with J gene TRBJ1-1; tentatively, D is TRBD1 (5 bases). CDR1 and CDR2 (germline): LNHDA, SQIVND (reference sequence). This CDR3 contains 15 residues. The V gene lost 3 bases and the J gene lost 0 bases, with 11 bases spanning the gap. As DNA, the CDR3 is TGTGCCAGTAGTATGCAGGGCCGCATGAACACTGAAGCTTTCTTT. Its protein is CASSMQGRMNTEAFF.

V usage is TRBV5-1 and J usage is TRBJ1-5; D unresolved. The CDR3 is 16 amino acids. The germline CDR1 and CDR2 sequences are SGHRS and YFSETQ. V lost 0 bases and J lost 0, with 10 bases in between. CDR3 nucleotide sequence: TGCGCCAGCAGCTTGGACGGAGCTTATAGCAATCAGCCCCAGCATTTT. This encodes CASSLDGAYSNQPQHF.